This T cell receptor (beta chain) was sequenced during a study of shared clonotypes between healthy human individuals. The CDR3 consists of 14 residues. Germline-derived CDR1 and CDR2 are MDHEN and SYDVKM. Trimming removed 11 bases at V and 0 bases at J, with 17 bases between. Using immunoSEQ multiplex PCR, the repertoire was profiled, and TCRdb retains in-frame clones only, with some absent. Seen here are under 2.5 million clones, under 95% observed once, and the top ten hold 0.3% to 0.4%. This TCR came from a man aged 18 to 35 in good health. Some clones in this sample may be carry-over from other donors' samples. The sample was naive CD4+ T cells from PBMCs. The subset is: CD45RA+ positively selected. The rearrangement uses TRBV28 and TRBJ2-7, with D possibly matching TRBD1 (6 bases). Written as DNA, the CDR3 is TGTGCCGCCAGGGGCAGGCAGGGCTCCTACGAGCAGTACTTC. It codes for CAARGRQGSYEQYF.